The 24 T cell receptor beta chains below were found in one sample sequenced in a study of cytomegalovirus exposure and HLA in healthy donors. PCR was performed using 60 Vbeta and 13 Jbeta primers. Libraries were prepared by immunoSEQ multiplex PCR; TCRdb keeps only in-frame clonotypes and omits some of them. The table lists 200,000 to 250,000 clones, more than 65% of them singletons. Sequenced sample: PBMCs. These receptors originate from a woman aged 25 to 39 in good health and CMV-seronegative.

This clone was recorded only once. This chain links TRBV16 with TRBJ2-3; 8 bases are a match to TRBD2. The germline V gene encodes CDR1 KGHSY and CDR2 FQNENV. CDR3 length equals 13 residues. The V segment lost 0 bases and the J segment 9 bases; nucleotides outside the gene matches: 2. The chain's CDR3 is CASSQSGLATQYF. The DNA for the CDR3 is TGTGCCAGCAGCCAATCCGGACTAGCCACGCAGTATTTT.

V gene TRBV7-9 combines with J gene TRBJ2-5; 8 bases are shared with TRBD1. CDR3 length: 15 amino acids. Germline V gene data show CDR1 as SEHNR and CDR2 as FQNEAQ (reference sequence). Trimming removed 5 bases from V and 2 bases from J; junction bases left unmatched: 7. CDR3 sequence reads: CASSPQTGEQETQYF. The CDR3 DNA sequence: TGTGCCAGCAGCCCCCAGACAGGGGAGCAAGAGACCCAGTACTTC.

This clone was picked up a small number of times. The chain carries TRBV9 and TRBJ1-3; D remains unclear. The CDR3 extends over 15 amino acids. Deletions cut 1 base from V and 4 bases from J, with 12 bases between. The germline gives CDR1 SGDLS, CDR2 YYNGEE. CDR3 in amino acids: CASSVSDTRGNTIYF. In DNA form, the CDR3 reads TGTGCCAGCAGCGTAAGTGACACGCGAGGAAACACCATATATTTT.

This chain connects TRBV27 to TRBJ2-1; 8 bases align to TRBD1. The CDR3 has 14 residues. The V and J ends lost 4 bases and 4 bases, in that order; junction bases with no gene match: 3. CDR1 MNHEY and CDR2 SMNVEV come from the germline V gene (reference sequence). CDR3 bases: TGTGCCAGCAGTTCGGGACAGGTTTACAATGAGCAGTTCTTC. The encoded protein is CASSSGQVYNEQFF.

The rearrangement joins TRBV27 to TRBJ2-7, with 8 bases identical to TRBD2. Unmatched junction bases numbered 17, after V lost 5 bases and J lost 5 bases. The V gene's germline CDR1 is MNHEY and CDR2 SMNVEV (reference sequence). The CDR3 contains 17 residues. The CDR3 DNA is TGTGCCAGCAGTACTTCCCCCAGCGGGAGTTTGTACGACGAGCAGTACTTC. This sequence encodes CASSTSPSGSLYDEQYF.

This clone was picked up one time. The chain joins TRBV18 to TRBJ1-1; 8 nucleotides agree with TRBD1. CDR3 length: 15 amino acids. Germline CDR1 reads KGHSH; CDR2 reads LQKENI. The V gene end was trimmed by 6 bases and the J gene end by 1 base; junction bases not matched to a gene: 7. CDR3 DNA: TGTGCCAGCTCCCGGACAGGGTACGGGAACACTGAAGCTTTCTTT. Protein: CASSRTGYGNTEAFF.

The chain couples TRBV5-6 to TRBJ2-7, with 8 bases lining up with TRBD1. Losses at the gene ends were 4 bases for V and 0 bases for J; bases not matched to a gene: 6. CDR1 SGHDT and CDR2 YYEEEE come from the germline V gene. The length of the CDR3 is 15 residues. The CDR3 protein is CASSGGQAISYEQYF. The CDR3 DNA reads as TGTGCCAGCAGCGGGGGACAGGCGATCTCCTACGAGCAGTACTTC.

The chain is built from TRBV29-1 and TRBJ1-2; 8 bases are shared with TRBD1. The CDR3 is 15 residues long. With 8 bases clipped from V and 6 bases from J, the junction kept 17 bases outside the gene matches. CDR1 SQVTM and CDR2 ANQGSEA come from the germline V gene. The CDR3: CSLRKDRAKSDGYTF. CDR3 in DNA: TGCAGCCTACGAAAGGACAGGGCAAAATCGGATGGCTACACCTTC.

The rearrangement uses TRBV21-1 and TRBJ1-3. TRBV21-1 is classified as a pseudogene. This CDR3 contains 15 residues. CDR3 loop: CASSPGGPSGNTIYF. The DNA of the CDR3 is TGTGCCAGCAGCCCGGGGGGCCCGAGCGGAAACACCATATATTTT.

This chain joins TRBV30 and TRBJ1-1, with D unresolved. The CDR3 spans 16 residues. V was cut by 2 bases and J by 4 bases, with 20 bases left in between. Germline V gene data show CDR1 as GTSNPN and CDR2 as SVGIG (reference sequence). The CDR3 here is CAWSPRTPGSTTEAFF. The CDR3 DNA sequence: TGTGCCTGGAGTCCGAGGACTCCGGGGTCGACCACTGAAGCTTTCTTT.

V usage is TRBV6-1 and J usage is TRBJ2-3, with TRBD2 matching over 13 bases. Germline trimming cut 4 bases from V and 1 base from J; bases unmatched to any gene: 5. Germline loops: CDR1 MNHNS, CDR2 SASEGT. This CDR3 spans 17 amino acids. CDR3 protein: CASSVTSGGAGTDTQYF. The CDR3 DNA reads TGTGCCAGCAGTGTAACTAGCGGGGGGGCAGGCACAGATACGCAGTATTTT.

As to this clone: An end of the junction differs from the germline gene, which may be a read error. The chain combines TRBV4-1 with TRBJ1-1; 7 bases match TRBD1. This CDR3 is built from 14 residues. The germline CDR1 and CDR2 sequences are MGHRA and YSYEKL. The DNA for the CDR3 is TGCGCCAGCAGCGTGGACAGGACGAACACTGAAGCTCTCTTT. Amino acids: CASSVDRTNTEALF.

The chain links TRBV7-9 to TRBJ2-1; D ambiguous. V was trimmed by 2 bases and J by 5 bases, leaving 7 bases between them. The CDR3 has 13 residues. CDR1 and CDR2 from the germline V gene are SEHNR and FQNEAQ (reference sequence). This CDR3 is CASSLRLNNEQFF. For the CDR3, the DNA is TGTGCCAGCAGCTTAAGACTTAACAATGAGCAGTTCTTC.

The chain uses TRBV29-1 and TRBJ2-7; D possibly corresponds to TRBD1 (6 bases). V was trimmed by 6 bases and J by 7 bases, leaving 13 bases between them. This CDR3 contains 11 residues. The germline V gene has CDR1 SQVTM and CDR2 ANQGSEA. The CDR3 protein is CSVRLRGEQYF. The CDR3, as DNA: TGCAGCGTCCGGCTTAGGGGGGAGCAGTACTTC.

The chain is built from TRBV2 and TRBJ1-4; no firm D call. Looked up from germline, CDR1 is SNHLY and CDR2 is FYNNEI. The CDR3 consists of 13 residues. Trimming removed 8 bases at V and 6 bases at J, with 13 bases between. The chain's CDR3 is CASEVAAYEKLFF. DNA for the CDR3: TGTGCCAGCGAGGTAGCAGCCTATGAAAAACTGTTTTTT.

CDR3 amino acids: CASSFSGQQLDNEQFF. The CDR3 DNA is TGCGCCAGCAGCTTTTCGGGACAACAACTAGACAATGAGCAGTTCTTC. This chain connects TRBV5-1 to TRBJ2-1; D perhaps matches TRBD1 (6 bases). CDR1 and CDR2 from the germline V gene are SGHRS and YFSETQ. The CDR3 covers 16 residues. V dropped 2 bases and J dropped 5 bases, with 17 bases sitting between them.

The chain joins TRBV7-6 to TRBJ2-2; possible D gene TRBD2, 6 bases. The CDR3 extends over 12 amino acids. The V and J ends lost 4 bases and 7 bases respectively, with 7 bases between them. Germline V gene sequence: CDR1 SGHVS, CDR2 FNYEAQ. The CDR3 loop reads CASSSGVGELFF. The CDR3 bases are TGTGCCAGCAGCTCGGGGGTCGGGGAGCTGTTTTTT.

This chain joins TRBV10-3 and TRBJ2-1; D call uncertain. With 7 bases removed from V and 8 bases from J, the gap between germline ends came to 15 bases. CDR3 length: 13 residues. The V gene's germline CDR1 is ENHRY and CDR2 SYGVKD. CDR3 sequence: CAINREASYEQFF. The DNA of the CDR3 is TGTGCCATCAATCGCGAGGCCAGCTATGAGCAGTTCTTC.

This clone was seen more than once but under ten times. The CDR3 DNA is TGTGCCAGCAGTGACTGGACAGTCTCCTACGAGCAGTACTTC. It translates to CASSDWTVSYEQYF. The chain carries TRBV6-1 and TRBJ2-7, with TRBD1 as a possible D gene (6 bases). V dropped 3 bases and J dropped 0 bases, with 9 bases sitting between them. CDR3 size: 14 residues. Germline loops: CDR1 MNHNS, CDR2 SASEGT.

This clone came up a few times. The rearrangement uses TRBV9 and TRBJ1-4; TRBD1 might be the D (5 bases). Trimming took off 4 bases at V and 3 bases at J, with 13 bases between the two ends. This CDR3 has 15 residues. The germline CDR1 and CDR2 sequences are SGDLS and YYNGEE. CDR3 residues: CASSFGTFANEKLFF. DNA for the CDR3: TGTGCCAGCAGCTTCGGGACTTTCGCTAATGAAAAACTGTTTTTT.

This clone was observed a few times. This chain links TRBV18 with TRBJ2-7; D is undetermined. The CDR3 totals 15 residues. Germline CDR1 reads KGHSH; CDR2 reads LQKENI. Trimming removed 0 bases at V and 3 bases at J, with 12 bases between. This CDR3 reads CASSPPLAEFYEQYF. The CDR3 DNA reads TGTGCCAGCTCACCACCTCTGGCGGAATTCTACGAGCAGTACTTC. The complete variable domain, with remaining parts taken from reference TRBV18 and TRBJ2-7, reads NAGVMQNPRHLVRRRGQEARLRCSPMKGHSHVYWYRQLPEEGLKFMVYLQKENIIDESGMPKERFSAEFPKEGPSILRIQQVVRGDSAAYFCASSPPLAEFYEQYFGPGTRLTVT.

The gene calls are TRBV6-1 and TRBJ1-1; maybe TRBD1 (6 bases). V shed 4 bases and J shed 2 bases, with 11 bases lying between them. Germline assignment: CDR1 MNHNS and CDR2 SASEGT. The CDR3 is made up of 14 amino acids. The CDR3 bases are TGTGCCAGCAGTGTAGACAGGTCAAACACTGAAGCTTTCTTT. It specifies CASSVDRSNTEAFF.

The chain employs TRBV19 and TRBJ1-1, with D maybe TRBD1 (6 bases). Germline CDR1 LNHDA, CDR2 SQIVND (reference sequence). CDR3 length: 16 amino acids. V was shortened by 3 bases and J by 5 bases, with 19 bases between the two germline ends. CDR3 region: CASSIWGLGSDTEAFF. CDR3 coding DNA: TGTGCCAGTAGTATTTGGGGGCTCGGATCGGATACTGAAGCTTTCTTT.

V usage is TRBV2 and J usage is TRBJ1-5; no definite D call. V shed 6 bases and J shed 6 bases, with 12 bases lying between them. The CDR3 loop spans 13 amino acids. CDR1 is SNHLY and CDR2 is FYNNEI in the germline V gene. The CDR3 loop is CASRKEGAQPQHF. Written as DNA, the CDR3 is TGTGCCAGCAGGAAAGAGGGCGCTCAGCCCCAGCATTTT.